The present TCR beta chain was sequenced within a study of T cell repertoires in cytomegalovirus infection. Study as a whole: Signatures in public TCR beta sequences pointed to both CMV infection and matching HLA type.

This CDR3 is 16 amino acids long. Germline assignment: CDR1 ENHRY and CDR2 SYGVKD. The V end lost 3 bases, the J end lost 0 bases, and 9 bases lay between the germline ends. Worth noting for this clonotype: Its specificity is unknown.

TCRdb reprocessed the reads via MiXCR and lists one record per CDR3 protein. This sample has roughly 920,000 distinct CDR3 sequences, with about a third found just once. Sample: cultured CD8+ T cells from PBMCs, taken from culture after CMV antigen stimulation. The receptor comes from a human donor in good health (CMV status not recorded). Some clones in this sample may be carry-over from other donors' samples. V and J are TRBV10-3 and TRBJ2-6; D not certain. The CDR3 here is CAISDQKSSGANVLTF. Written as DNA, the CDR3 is TGTGCCATCAGTGACCAGAAGAGCTCTGGGGCCAACGTCCTGACTTTC.